A selection of T cell receptor beta chains follows, all from one sample in a study of T-cell reconstitution after alpha-beta-depleted transplantation in children. TCRdb recomputed calls from the PCR reads with MiXCR, one row per CDR3 protein. The sample has some 350,000 distinct CDR3 sequences; roughly 16% are singletons. The material sequenced was PBMCs, mostly from graft donor cells, taken 360 days after TCRalphabeta/CD19-depleted stem cell transplant. The receptor source for this set is a male patient between 2 and 9 years old who had a stem cell transplant for acute lymphoblastic leukemia, so the T cells may come from the graft donor. CDR3s include the opening cysteine and the closing phenylalanine or tryptophan. The D gene is left open where the match is weak. The size field is filled for only some rows; it gives once, few, many or a size class.

size,J,V,D,CDR3,DNA
NA,TRBJ2-3,TRBV2,NA,CASSGLLGYTDTQYF,TGTGCCAGCAGTGGACTCCTCGGCTACACAGATACGCAGTATTTT
once,TRBJ1-6,TRBV18,NA,CASSARDNSPLHF,TGTGCCAGCTCAGCAAGAGATAATTCACCCCTCCACTTT
NA,TRBJ2-5,TRBV10-3,TRBD1,CAISESDRGKTQYF,TGTGCCATCAGTGAAAGCGACAGGGGGAAGACCCAGTACTTC
few,TRBJ2-7,TRBV7-8,NA,CASSLVYDVGPYEQYF,TGTGCCAGCAGCTTAGTTTACGATGTGGGGCCCTACGAGCAGTACTTC
NA,TRBJ2-7,TRBV20-1,NA,CSASNIAVYSSYEQYF,TGCAGTGCTTCAAATATTGCGGTGTACAGCTCCTACGAGCAGTACTTC
many,TRBJ2-7,TRBV5-4,NA,CASSTNFGTNYEQYF,TGTGCCAGCAGCACGAACTTTGGGACGAACTACGAGCAGTACTTC
NA,TRBJ1-1,TRBV28,NA,CASSLWNWFGTKNTEAFF,TGTGCCAGCAGTTTATGGAATTGGTTCGGAACCAAGAACACTGAAGCTTTCTTT
many,TRBJ2-7,TRBV12-3/TRBV12-4,NA,CASSLVRRGGSYEQYF,TGTGCCAGCAGTTTAGTACGTCGTGGAGGTTCCTACGAGCAGTACTTC
few,TRBJ2-3,TRBV4-3,NA,CASSQGLTSTDTQYF,TGCGCCAGCAGCCAGGGACTCACTAGCACAGATACGCAGTATTTT
NA,TRBJ2-7,TRBV29-1,NA,CSVARQLGYEQYF,TGCAGCGTTGCCCGACAGTTGGGGTACGAGCAGTACTTC
few,TRBJ1-1,TRBV5-1,TRBD1,CASSSWDSPEAFF,TGCGCCAGCAGCTCATGGGACAGCCCTGAAGCTTTCTTT
many,TRBJ2-6,TRBV5-1,NA,CATKGLPGANVLTF,TGCGCCACCAAAGGTTTACCTGGGGCCAACGTCCTGACTTTC
many,TRBJ2-1,TRBV4-2,TRBD2,CASSRGVKGTAGAYNEQFF,TGTGCCAGCAGCCGGGGGGTCAAGGGGACGGCGGGAGCGTACAATGAGCAGTTCTTC
NA,TRBJ2-1,TRBV7-9,NA,CASSLAGAPSSYNEQFF,TGTGCCAGCAGCTTAGCGGGGGCCCCGAGCTCCTACAATGAGCAGTTCTTC
few,TRBJ2-3,TRBV10-3,NA,CAISDVVATSTDTQYF,TGTGCCATCAGTGACGTCGTAGCAACTAGCACAGATACGCAGTATTTT
many,TRBJ1-2,TRBV29-1,NA,CSVEDPRDYGYTF,TGCAGCGTTGAAGATCCCAGGGACTATGGCTACACCTTC
many,TRBJ1-1,TRBV12-3/TRBV12-4,NA,CASSSGPRFTEAFF,TGTGCCAGCAGCTCCGGGCCTCGGTTCACTGAAGCTTTCTTT
many,TRBJ2-1,TRBV28,TRBD2,CASAWGRANEQFF,TGTGCCAGCGCGTGGGGGAGGGCCAATGAGCAGTTCTTC
NA,TRBJ2-7,TRBV4-1,NA,CASSQVPPGHTYF,TGCGCCAGCAGCCAAGTGCCCCCGGGACATACGTACTTC
few,TRBJ2-7,TRBV12-3/TRBV12-4,NA,CASRVSGEYGEQYF,TGTGCCAGCAGGGTCTCGGGGGAGTACGGCGAGCAGTACTTC
few,TRBJ2-1,TRBV4-1,NA,CASSQMDLIVYNEQFF,TGCGCCAGCAGCCAAATGGACTTAATAGTCTACAATGAGCAGTTCTTC
few,TRBJ2-7,TRBV2,TRBD1,CASSSDRETYEQYF,TGTGCCAGCAGCTCCGACAGGGAAACCTACGAGCAGTACTTC
NA,TRBJ1-5,TRBV5-8,TRBD1,CASSLGTGSYSNQPQHF,TGTGCCAGCAGCTTGGGGACAGGCTCATATAGCAATCAGCCCCAGCATTTT
many,TRBJ2-4,TRBV20-1,NA,CSARIGELAKNIQYF,TGCAGTGCTAGAATCGGAGAACTAGCCAAAAACATTCAGTACTTC
NA,TRBJ2-5,TRBV28,NA,CASSDTGRETQYF,TGTGCCAGCAGTGACACAGGGCGGGAGACCCAGTACTTC
few,TRBJ1-1,TRBV12-3/TRBV12-4,TRBD1,CASSFKGQGSTEAFF,TGTGCCAGCAGTTTCAAGGGACAGGGTAGCACTGAAGCTTTCTTT
few,TRBJ2-3,TRBV9,NA,CASSVGGADTQYF,TGTGCCAGCAGCGTAGGAGGGGCCGATACGCAGTATTTT
many,TRBJ2-1,TRBV29-1,TRBD2,CSVDGTSLREQFF,TGCAGCGTTGATGGGACTAGCCTACGTGAGCAGTTCTTC
NA,TRBJ2-2,TRBV29-1,NA,CSVAPFFYGPGRTGELFF,TGCAGCGTTGCCCCTTTCTTTTACGGGCCCGGTAGGACCGGGGAGCTGTTTTTT
NA,TRBJ2-7,TRBV7-2,NA,CASRARHGVDWEQYF,TGTGCCAGCAGAGCGAGGCATGGTGTAGATTGGGAGCAGTACTTC
NA,TRBJ2-3,TRBV27,NA,CASSSSHGADTQYF,TGTGCCAGCAGTTCTTCCCACGGGGCAGATACGCAGTATTTT
NA,TRBJ2-7,TRBV5-4,NA,CASSLALGGTYEQYF,TGTGCCAGCAGCTTGGCTCTAGGCGGAACCTACGAGCAGTACTTC
NA,TRBJ2-4,TRBV7-9,NA,CASSLVAKNIQYF,TGTGCCAGCAGCTTAGTAGCCAAAAACATTCAGTACTTC
NA,TRBJ2-1,TRBV4-1,TRBD2,CASSQGPARLAGEHYNEQFF,TGCGCCAGCAGCCAAGGGCCCGCCAGACTAGCGGGAGAACACTACAATGAGCAGTTCTTC
NA,TRBJ2-5,TRBV5-1,NA,CASSLGVQGRGETQYF,TGCGCCAGCAGCTTGGGGGTACAGGGCCGAGGGGAGACCCAGTACTTC
few,TRBJ2-7,TRBV12-3/TRBV12-4,NA,CASSSGVGNEQYF,TGTGCCAGCAGCTCTGGAGTTGGGAACGAGCAGTACTTC
NA,TRBJ2-5,TRBV12-3/TRBV12-4,TRBD2,CASSAGTSGRALQETQYF,TGTGCCAGCAGCGCCGGGACTAGCGGGAGGGCGCTTCAAGAGACCCAGTACTTC
few,TRBJ2-7,TRBV5-1,NA,CASSLAGNNYEQYF,TGCGCCAGCAGCTTGGCCGGGAATAACTACGAGCAGTACTTC
few,TRBJ1-6,TRBV10-3,NA,CAIIRPPTKRSPLHF,TGTGCCATCATCAGACCCCCGACGAAGAGATCACCCCTCCACTTT
NA,TRBJ2-1,TRBV12-3/TRBV12-4,TRBD2,CASSLVGGRGQFF,TGTGCCAGCAGTTTAGTGGGAGGGAGGGGACAGTTCTTC
NA,TRBJ2-3,TRBV5-1,TRBD2,CASSLPQREADTQYF,TGCGCCAGCAGCTTGCCCCAGCGGGAAGCAGATACGCAGTATTTT
many,TRBJ2-1,TRBV9,TRBD2,CASSVGAGGYNEQFF,TGTGCCAGCAGCGTAGGAGCGGGAGGGTACAATGAGCAGTTCTTC
NA,TRBJ2-1,TRBV28,TRBD1,CASARQGTFVNF,TGTGCCAGCGCGCGACAGGGGACATTTGTTAACTTC
few,TRBJ2-3,TRBV28,TRBD2,CASLAALTTDTQYF,TGTGCCAGCCTAGCGGCCCTAACCACAGATACGCAGTATTTT
few,TRBJ1-1,TRBV5-1,NA,CASALGGSYTEAFF,TGCGCCAGCGCCTTGGGGGGGAGTTACACTGAAGCTTTCTTT
few,TRBJ2-3,TRBV7-9,TRBD2,CASSFGYASGIADTQYF,TGTGCCAGCAGCTTTGGGTATGCTAGCGGGATCGCAGATACGCAGTATTTT
few,TRBJ2-3,TRBV3-1,TRBD2,CASSQRGLVGTDTQYF,TGTGCCAGCAGCCAACGCGGACTAGTTGGGACAGATACGCAGTATTTT
many,TRBJ2-1,TRBV4-1,TRBD2,CASSQAPGLVDEQFF,TGCGCCAGCAGCCAAGCGCCGGGACTAGTCGATGAGCAGTTCTTC
NA,TRBJ2-7,TRBV4-1,NA,CASSQDKGPYWQYF,TGCGCCAGCAGCCAAGACAAGGGCCCTTATTGGCAGTACTTC
few,TRBJ2-1,TRBV29-1,NA,CSVEKPHHGNEQFF,TGCAGCGTTGAAAAGCCCCACCATGGCAATGAGCAGTTCTTC
NA,TRBJ1-1,TRBV20-1,NA,CSAISGTEAFF,TGCAGTGCTATTTCGGGCACTGAAGCTTTCTTT
NA,TRBJ1-2,TRBV29-1,NA,CSVETEGSNYGYTF,TGCAGCGTCGAAACCGAGGGGTCTAACTATGGCTACACCTTC